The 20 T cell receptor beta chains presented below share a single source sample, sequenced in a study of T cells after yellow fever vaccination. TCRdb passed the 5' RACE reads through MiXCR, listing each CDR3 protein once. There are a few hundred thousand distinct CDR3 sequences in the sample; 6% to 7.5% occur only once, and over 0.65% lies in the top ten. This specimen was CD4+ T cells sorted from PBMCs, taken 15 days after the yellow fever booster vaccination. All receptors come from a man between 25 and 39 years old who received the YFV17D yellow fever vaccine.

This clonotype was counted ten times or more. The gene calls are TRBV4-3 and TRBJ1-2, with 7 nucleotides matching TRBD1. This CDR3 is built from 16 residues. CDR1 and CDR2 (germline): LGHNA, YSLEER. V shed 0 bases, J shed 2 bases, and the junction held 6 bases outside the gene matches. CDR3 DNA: TGCGCCAGCAGCCAAGATCTAGGGGGCGAGAACTATGGCTACACCTTC. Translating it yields CASSQDLGGENYGYTF.

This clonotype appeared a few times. The DNA for the CDR3 is TGCAGTGCTAGCGGGAGTAGGGGCTACACCTTC. Translation gives CSASGSRGYTF. The chain recombines TRBV20-1 with TRBJ1-2; no clear D gene. Germline CDR1 DFQATT, CDR2 SNEGSKA (reference sequence). Trimming cost V 3 bases and J 8 bases, with 10 bases left between them. This CDR3 comprises 11 residues.

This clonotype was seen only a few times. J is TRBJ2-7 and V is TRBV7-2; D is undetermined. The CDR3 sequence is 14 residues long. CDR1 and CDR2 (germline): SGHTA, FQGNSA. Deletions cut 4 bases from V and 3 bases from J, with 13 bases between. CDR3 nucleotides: TGTGCCAGCAGCTCGGGTCGTCGCAACTACGAGCAGTACTTC. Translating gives CASSSGRRNYEQYF.

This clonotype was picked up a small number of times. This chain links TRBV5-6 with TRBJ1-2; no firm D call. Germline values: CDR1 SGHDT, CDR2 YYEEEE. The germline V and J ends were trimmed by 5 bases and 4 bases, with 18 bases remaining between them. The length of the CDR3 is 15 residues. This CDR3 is CASSPSSLFSYGYTF. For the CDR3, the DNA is TGTGCCAGCAGTCCATCCTCTCTCTTTAGCTATGGCTACACCTTC.

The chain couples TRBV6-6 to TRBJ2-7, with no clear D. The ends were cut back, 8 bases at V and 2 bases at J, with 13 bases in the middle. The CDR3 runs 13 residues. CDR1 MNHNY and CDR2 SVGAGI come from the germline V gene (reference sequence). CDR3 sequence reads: CASETIIPYEQYF. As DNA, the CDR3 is TGTGCCAGCGAGACCATCATACCCTACGAGCAGTACTTC.

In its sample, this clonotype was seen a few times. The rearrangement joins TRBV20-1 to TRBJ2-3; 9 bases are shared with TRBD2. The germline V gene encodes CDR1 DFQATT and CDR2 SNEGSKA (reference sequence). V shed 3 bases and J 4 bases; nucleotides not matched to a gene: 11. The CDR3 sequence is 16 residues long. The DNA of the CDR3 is TGCAGTGCTAGGGGGTGGCGGGAGGGCCTGGCAGATACGCAGTATTTT. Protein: CSARGWREGLADTQYF.

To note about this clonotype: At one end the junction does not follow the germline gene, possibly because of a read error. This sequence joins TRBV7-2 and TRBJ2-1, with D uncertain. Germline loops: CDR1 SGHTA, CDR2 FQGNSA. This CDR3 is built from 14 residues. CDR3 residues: CASTPFGRQNEQSF. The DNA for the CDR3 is TGTGCCAGCACCCCCTTCGGTCGCCAAAATGAGCAGTCCTTC.

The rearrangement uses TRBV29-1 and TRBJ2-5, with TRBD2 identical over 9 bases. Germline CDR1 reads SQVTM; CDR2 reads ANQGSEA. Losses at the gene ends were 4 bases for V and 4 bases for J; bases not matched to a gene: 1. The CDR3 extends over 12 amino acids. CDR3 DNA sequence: TGCAGCGTTGGTAGCGGGAGAGAGACCCAGTACTTC. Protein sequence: CSVGSGRETQYF.

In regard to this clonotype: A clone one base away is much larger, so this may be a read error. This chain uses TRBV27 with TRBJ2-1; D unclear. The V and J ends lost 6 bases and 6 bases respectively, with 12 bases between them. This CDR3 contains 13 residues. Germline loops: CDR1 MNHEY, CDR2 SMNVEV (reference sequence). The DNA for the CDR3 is TGTGCCAGCAGGAGTACCCCCTGCAATGAGCAGTTCTTC. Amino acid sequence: CASRSTPCNEQFF.

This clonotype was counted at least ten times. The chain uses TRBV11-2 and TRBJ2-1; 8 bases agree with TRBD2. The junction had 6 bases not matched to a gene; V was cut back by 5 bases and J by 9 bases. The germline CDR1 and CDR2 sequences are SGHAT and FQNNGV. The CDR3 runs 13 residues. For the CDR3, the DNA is TGTGCCAGCAGCGCGGGAGGTTTGAGTGAGCAGTTCTTC. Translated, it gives CASSAGGLSEQFF.

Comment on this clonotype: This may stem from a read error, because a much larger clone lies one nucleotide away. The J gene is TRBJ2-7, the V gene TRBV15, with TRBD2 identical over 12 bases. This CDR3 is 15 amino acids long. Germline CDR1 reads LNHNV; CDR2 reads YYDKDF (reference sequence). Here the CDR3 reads CTTSSRLAGVDEQYF. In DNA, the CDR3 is TGTACCACCAGCAGTCGACTAGCGGGAGTAGACGAGCAGTACTTC.

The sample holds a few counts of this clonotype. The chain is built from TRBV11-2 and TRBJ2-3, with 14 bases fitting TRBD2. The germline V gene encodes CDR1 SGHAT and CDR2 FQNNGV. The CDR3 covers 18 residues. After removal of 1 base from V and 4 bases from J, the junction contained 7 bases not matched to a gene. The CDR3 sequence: CASSLGGGLAGASDTQYF. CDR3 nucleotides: TGTGCCAGCAGCTTAGGAGGGGGACTAGCGGGAGCTTCAGATACGCAGTATTTT.

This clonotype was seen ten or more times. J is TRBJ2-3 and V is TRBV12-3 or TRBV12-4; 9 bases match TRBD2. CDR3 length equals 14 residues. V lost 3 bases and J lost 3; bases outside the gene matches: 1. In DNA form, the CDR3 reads TGTGCCAGCAGTTTTAGCGGGAGAACAGATACGCAGTATTTT. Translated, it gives CASSFSGRTDTQYF.

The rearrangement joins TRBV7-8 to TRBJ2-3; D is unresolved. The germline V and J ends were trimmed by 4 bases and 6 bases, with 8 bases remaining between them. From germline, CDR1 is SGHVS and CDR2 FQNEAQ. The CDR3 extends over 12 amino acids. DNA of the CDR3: TGTGCCAGCAGCTCCCCCAAGGATACGCAGTATTTT. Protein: CASSSPKDTQYF. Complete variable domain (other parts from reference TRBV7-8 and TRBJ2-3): GAGVSQSPRYKVAKRGQDVALRCDPISGHVSLFWYQQALGQGPEFLTYFQNEAQLDKSGLPSDRFFAERPEGSVSTLKIQRTQQEDSAVYLCASSSPKDTQYFGPGTRLTVL.

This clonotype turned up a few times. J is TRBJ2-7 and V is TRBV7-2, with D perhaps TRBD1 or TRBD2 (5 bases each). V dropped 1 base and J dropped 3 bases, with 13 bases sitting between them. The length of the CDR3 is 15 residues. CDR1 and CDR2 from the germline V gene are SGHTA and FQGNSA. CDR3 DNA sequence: TGTGCCAGCAGCTTAGTTCGTCAGGGAGACTACGAGCAGTACTTC. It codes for CASSLVRQGDYEQYF.

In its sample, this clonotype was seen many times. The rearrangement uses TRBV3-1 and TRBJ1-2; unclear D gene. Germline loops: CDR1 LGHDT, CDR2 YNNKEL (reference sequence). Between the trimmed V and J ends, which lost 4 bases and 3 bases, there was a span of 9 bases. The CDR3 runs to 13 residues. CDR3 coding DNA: TGTGCCAGCAGCCGCCTCGTCGACTATGGCTACACCTTC. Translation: CASSRLVDYGYTF.

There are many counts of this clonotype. The CDR3 reads CSARRVVEQFF. In nucleotides, the CDR3 is TGCAGTGCTAGACGTGTGGTTGAGCAGTTCTTC. J is TRBJ2-1 and V is TRBV20-1; D uncertain. Looked up from germline, CDR1 is DFQATT and CDR2 is SNEGSKA (reference sequence). Trimming took 2 bases from V and 9 from J, leaving 8 bases between them. CDR3 length: 11 amino acids.

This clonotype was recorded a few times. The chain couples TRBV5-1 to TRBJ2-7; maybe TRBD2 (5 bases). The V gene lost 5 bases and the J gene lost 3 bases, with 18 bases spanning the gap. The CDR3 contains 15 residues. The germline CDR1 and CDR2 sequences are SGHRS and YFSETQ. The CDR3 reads CASRDFGARDYEQYF. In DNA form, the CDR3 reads TGCGCCAGCAGGGATTTCGGAGCGAGGGACTACGAGCAGTACTTC.

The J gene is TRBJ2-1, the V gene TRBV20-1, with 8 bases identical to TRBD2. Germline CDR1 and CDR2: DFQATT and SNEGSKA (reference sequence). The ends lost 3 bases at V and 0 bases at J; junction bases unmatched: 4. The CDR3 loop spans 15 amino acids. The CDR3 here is CSASISGASYNEQFF. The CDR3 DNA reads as TGCAGTGCTAGTATTAGCGGGGCCTCCTACAATGAGCAGTTCTTC.

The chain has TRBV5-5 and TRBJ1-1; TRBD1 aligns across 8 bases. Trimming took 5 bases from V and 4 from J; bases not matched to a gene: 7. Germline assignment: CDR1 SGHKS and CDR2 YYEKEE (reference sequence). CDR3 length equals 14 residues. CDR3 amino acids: CASSSRQGSTEAFF. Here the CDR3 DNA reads TGTGCCAGCAGTTCTCGACAGGGGAGCACTGAAGCTTTCTTT.